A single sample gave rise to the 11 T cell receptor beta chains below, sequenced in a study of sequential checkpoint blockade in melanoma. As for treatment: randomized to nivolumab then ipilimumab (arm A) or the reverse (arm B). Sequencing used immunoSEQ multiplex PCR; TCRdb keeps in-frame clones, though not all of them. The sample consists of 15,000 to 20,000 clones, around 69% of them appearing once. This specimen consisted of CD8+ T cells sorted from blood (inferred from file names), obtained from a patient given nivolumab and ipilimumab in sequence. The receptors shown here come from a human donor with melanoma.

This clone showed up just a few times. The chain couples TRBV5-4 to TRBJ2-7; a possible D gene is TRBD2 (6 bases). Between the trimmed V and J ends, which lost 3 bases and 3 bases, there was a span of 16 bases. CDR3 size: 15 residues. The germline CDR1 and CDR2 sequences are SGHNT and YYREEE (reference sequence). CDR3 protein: CASSSGGGGFYEQYV. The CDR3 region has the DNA TGTGCCAGCAGCTCCGGGGGTGGGGGTTTCTACGAGCAGTACGTC.

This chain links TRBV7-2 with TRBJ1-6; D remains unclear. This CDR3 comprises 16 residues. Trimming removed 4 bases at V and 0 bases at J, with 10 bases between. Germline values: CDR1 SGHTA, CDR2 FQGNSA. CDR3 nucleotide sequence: TGTGCCAGCAGCTCTTTTATTAGCTCCTATAATTCACCCCTCCACTTT. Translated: CASSSFISSYNSPLHF.

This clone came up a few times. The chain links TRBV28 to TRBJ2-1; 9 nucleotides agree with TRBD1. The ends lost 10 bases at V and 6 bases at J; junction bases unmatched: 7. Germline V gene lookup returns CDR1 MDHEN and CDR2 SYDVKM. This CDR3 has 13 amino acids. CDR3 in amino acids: CAIDRGNGNEQFF. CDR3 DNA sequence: TGTGCCATTGACAGGGGGAATGGCAATGAGCAGTTCTTC. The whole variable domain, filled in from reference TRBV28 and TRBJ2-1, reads DVKVTQSSRYLVKRTGEKVFLECVQDMDHENMFWYRQDPGLGLRLIYFSYDVKMKEKGDIPEGYSVSREKKERFSLILESASTNQTSMYLCAIDRGNGNEQFFGPGTRLTVL.

Here the CDR3 reads CASSPLKSGNQYF. Written as DNA, the CDR3 is TGTGCCAGCAGTCCGCTGAAATCCGGGAACCAGTACTTC. The chain couples TRBV6-1 to TRBJ2-5; a possible D gene is TRBD2 (5 bases). The length of the CDR3 is 13 residues. Germline V gene data show CDR1 as MNHNS and CDR2 as SASEGT. V shed 5 bases and J shed 10 bases, with 17 bases lying between them.

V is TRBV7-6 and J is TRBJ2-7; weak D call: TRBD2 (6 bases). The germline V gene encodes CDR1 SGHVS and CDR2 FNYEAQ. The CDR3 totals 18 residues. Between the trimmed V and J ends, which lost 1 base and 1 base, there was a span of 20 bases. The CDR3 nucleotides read TGTGCCAGCAGCTTAGGCCCGAGTTGGGGGGAAGCGTCCTACGAGCAGTACGTC. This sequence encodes CASSLGPSWGEASYEQYV.

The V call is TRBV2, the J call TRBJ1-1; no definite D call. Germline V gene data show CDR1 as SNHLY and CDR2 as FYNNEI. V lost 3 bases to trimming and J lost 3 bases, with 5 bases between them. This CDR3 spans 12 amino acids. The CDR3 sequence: CASSESYTEAFF. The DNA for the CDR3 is TGTGCCAGCAGTGAGAGTTACACTGAAGCTTTCTTT.

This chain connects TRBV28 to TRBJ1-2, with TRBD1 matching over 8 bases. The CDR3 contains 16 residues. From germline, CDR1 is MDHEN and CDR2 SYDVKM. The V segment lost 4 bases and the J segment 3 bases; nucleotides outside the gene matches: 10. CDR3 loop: CASSSPRQGLDYGYTF. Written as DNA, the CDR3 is TGTGCCAGCAGTTCGCCGCGACAGGGGTTGGACTATGGCTACACCTTC.

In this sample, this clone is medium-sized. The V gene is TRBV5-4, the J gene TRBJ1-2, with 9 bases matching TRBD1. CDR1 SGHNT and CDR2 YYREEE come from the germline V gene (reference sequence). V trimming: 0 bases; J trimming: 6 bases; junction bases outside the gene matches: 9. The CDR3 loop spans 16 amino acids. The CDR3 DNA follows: TGTGCCAGCAGCTTGGGGCTGGGGACAGGGATTGATGGCTACACCTTC. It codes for CASSLGLGTGIDGYTF.

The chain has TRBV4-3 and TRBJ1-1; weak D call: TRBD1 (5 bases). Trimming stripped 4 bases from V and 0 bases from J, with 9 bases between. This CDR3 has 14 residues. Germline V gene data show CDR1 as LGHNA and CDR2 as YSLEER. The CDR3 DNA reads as TGCGCCAGCAGCCGCGGGGGTGTGAACACTGAAGCTTTCTTT. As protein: CASSRGGVNTEAFF.

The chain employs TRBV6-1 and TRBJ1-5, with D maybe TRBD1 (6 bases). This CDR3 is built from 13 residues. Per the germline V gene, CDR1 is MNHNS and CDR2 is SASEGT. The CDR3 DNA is TGTGCGACGGGGGGGCCACTAAATCAGCCCCAGCATTTT. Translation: CATGGPLNQPQHF.

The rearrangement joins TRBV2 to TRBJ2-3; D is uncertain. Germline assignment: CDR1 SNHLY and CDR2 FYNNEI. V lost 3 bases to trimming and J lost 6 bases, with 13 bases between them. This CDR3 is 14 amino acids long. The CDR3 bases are TGTGCCAGCAGTGACTTGAGGCCTATTGATACGCAGTATTTT. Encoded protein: CASSDLRPIDTQYF.